This TCR beta chain was sequenced in a study of OX40 agonist ivuxolimab in advanced cancers. To note about this clone: Its target is not known.

Some clones are missing from TCRdb's copy, which holds only in-frame ones; the method was immunoSEQ multiplex PCR. The table lists approximately 60,000 clones, roughly 86% of them singletons. Overall study results and limits: Clonal expansion among partial responders at 0.1-3.0 mg/kg ranked near the lowest. Dosing at 0.1 to 3.0 mg/kg was accompanied by clonal expansion of CD4+ and CD8+ blood T cells by week 6.

Germline CDR1 and CDR2: SGHDT and YYEEEE. The CDR3 sequence is 15 residues long. V was shortened by 0 bases and J by 3 bases, with 10 bases between the two germline ends. The sample in question was CD4+ or CD8+ T cells sorted from blood, obtained in a trial of the OX40 agonist ivuxolimab. The chain carries TRBV5-6 and TRBJ1-5; unclear D gene. The source is an adult with an advanced solid tumor such as melanoma, head and neck, liver or kidney cancer. In nucleotides, the CDR3 is TGTGCCAGCAGCTTGGGTTCGGGGTACAATCAGCCCCAGCATTTT. This encodes CASSLGSGYNQPQHF.